This T cell receptor beta chain derives from a study of T-cell memory formation after mild COVID-19. Study-wide results and limits: The authors did not confirm SARS-CoV-2 specificity of second-wave clones peaking day 37.

Each CDR3 protein is one row after TCRdb ran MiXCR on the 5' RACE reads. The sample shows about 270,000 distinct CDR3 sequences, more than 15% of them seen only once. This clonotype showed up just a few times. Its antigen is unknown. The CDR3 consists of 16 residues. Germline lookup yields CDR1 MNHEY and CDR2 SVGAGI. V was pared by 2 bases and J by 5 bases, with 15 bases between. The receptor comes from a young man who had mild COVID-19 (a few samples of this study predate the infection). Cell type and time point are not known. The source material was PBMCs or a T cell subset sorted from them (not recorded which). The rearrangement uses TRBV6-5 and TRBJ2-2; perhaps TRBD1 as D (5 bases). The CDR3 loop is CASSYVSPPGTGELFF. The CDR3 nucleotides read TGTGCCAGCAGTTACGTGTCCCCCCCAGGGACCGGGGAGCTGTTTTTT.